This T cell receptor beta chain was obtained from a study of T cell clonotyping in hematopoietic cell transplantation. The CDR3 covers 15 residues. Unmatched junction bases numbered 5, after V lost 1 base and J lost 6 bases. Germline V lookup: CDR1 SGDLS, CDR2 YYNGEE. Study-level points and caveats: Recipient TCR diversity dropped after transplant; expanded clonotypes rose from day 30 to 180.

The data were produced by immunoSEQ multiplex PCR, yet TCRdb's version contains in-frame clones alone and is incomplete. The sample holds several thousand clones, around 79% seen once. Concerning this clone itself: The antigen remains unidentified.

The clonotype comes from a female patient in her forties or fifties who had an allogeneic stem cell transplant from an unrelated donor, so the T cells may come from the graft donor. Some clones in this sample may be carry-over from other donors' samples. This sequence joins TRBV9 and TRBJ2-7; TRBD1 agrees at 12 bases. This material consisted of peripheral blood mononuclear cells, taken 100 days after allogeneic stem cell transplant. In nucleotides, the CDR3 is TGTGCCAGCAGCGTACTGGGACAGGGGGCGGTCGAGCAGTACTTC. Translation gives CASSVLGQGAVEQYF.